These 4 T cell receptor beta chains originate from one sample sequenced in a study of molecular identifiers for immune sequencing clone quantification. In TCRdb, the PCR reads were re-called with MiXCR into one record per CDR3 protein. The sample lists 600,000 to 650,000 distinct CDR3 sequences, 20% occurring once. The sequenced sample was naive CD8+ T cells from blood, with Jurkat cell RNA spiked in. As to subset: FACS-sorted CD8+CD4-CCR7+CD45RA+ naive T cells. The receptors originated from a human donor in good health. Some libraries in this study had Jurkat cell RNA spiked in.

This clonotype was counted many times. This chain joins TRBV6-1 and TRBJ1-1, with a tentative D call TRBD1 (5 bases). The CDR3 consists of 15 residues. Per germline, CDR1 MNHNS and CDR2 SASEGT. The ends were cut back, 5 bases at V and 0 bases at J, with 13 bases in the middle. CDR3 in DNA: TGTGCCAGCAGTAGCCGGGACGACGTGAACACTGAAGCTTTCTTT. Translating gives CASSSRDDVNTEAFF.

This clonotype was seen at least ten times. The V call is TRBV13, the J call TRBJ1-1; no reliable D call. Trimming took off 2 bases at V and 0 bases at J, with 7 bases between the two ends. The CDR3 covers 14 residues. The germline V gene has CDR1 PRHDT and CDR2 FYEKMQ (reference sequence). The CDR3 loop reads CASSLPKLNTEAFF. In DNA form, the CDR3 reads TGTGCCAGCAGCTTACCCAAATTGAACACTGAAGCTTTCTTT.

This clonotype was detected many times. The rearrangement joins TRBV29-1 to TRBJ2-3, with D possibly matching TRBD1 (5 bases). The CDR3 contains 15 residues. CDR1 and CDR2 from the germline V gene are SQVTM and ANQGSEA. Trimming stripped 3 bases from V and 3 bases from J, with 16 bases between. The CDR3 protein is CSVELGQSRTDTQYF. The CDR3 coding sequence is TGCAGCGTTGAGCTGGGGCAGTCACGAACAGATACGCAGTATTTT.

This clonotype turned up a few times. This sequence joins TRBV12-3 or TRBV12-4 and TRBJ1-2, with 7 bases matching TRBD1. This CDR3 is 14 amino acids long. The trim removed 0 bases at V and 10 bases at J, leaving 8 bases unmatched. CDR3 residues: CASSLALQGFAYTF. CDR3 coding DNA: TGTGCCAGCAGTTTAGCGCTACAGGGGTTTGCCTACACCTTC.